These 32 T cell receptor beta chains were all obtained from the same sample, sequenced in a study of glioma-infiltrating T cells after dendritic cell vaccination. Time point noted: after dendritic cell vaccination, including at tumor progression/relapse. TCRdb's table, derived via immunoSEQ multiplex PCR, lists solely in-frame clones and lacks some. The sample contains around 92,000 clones, approximately 80% of which appear only once. Sequencing used blood, obtained after dendritic cell vaccination. These receptors were taken from a human donor with glioblastoma.

This chain connects TRBV18 to TRBJ2-7; D remains ambiguous. The CDR3 loop spans 13 amino acids. The V gene's germline CDR1 is KGHSH and CDR2 LQKENI. Trimming left V 1 base short and J 3 bases short, with 7 bases between. CDR3 nucleotides: TGTGCCAGCTCACCACTTGGCGGCTACGAGCAGTACTTC. Translated, it gives CASSPLGGYEQYF.

The chain recombines TRBV4-1 with TRBJ1-2; TRBD1 might be the D (5 bases). The germline V gene has CDR1 MGHRA and CDR2 YSYEKL. This CDR3 is built from 16 residues. V dropped 1 base and J dropped 3 bases, with 15 bases sitting between them. The CDR3 nucleotides are TGCGCCAGCAGCCAAGGCCCTCGTGGAGGGGACTATGGCTACACCTTC. Encoded protein: CASSQGPRGGDYGYTF.

The V and J genes are TRBV5-1 and TRBJ1-2; tentative D call: TRBD1 (5 bases). The CDR3 sequence is 15 residues long. Trimming cost V 0 bases and J 3 bases, with 12 bases left between them. The germline V gene encodes CDR1 SGHRS and CDR2 YFSETQ. CDR3 sequence: CASSLEGRVDYGYTF. For the CDR3, the DNA is TGCGCCAGCAGCTTGGAAGGCAGGGTGGACTATGGCTACACCTTC.

The sample holds one count of this clone. This chain uses TRBV18 with TRBJ2-2; TRBD1 might be the D (5 bases). The CDR3 covers 18 residues. Germline values: CDR1 KGHSH, CDR2 LQKENI. Trimming removed 3 bases at V and 0 bases at J, with 17 bases between. CDR3: CASSPRTRRQTNTGELFF. CDR3 DNA sequence: TGTGCCAGCTCACCGAGGACACGCCGCCAGACGAACACCGGGGAGCTGTTTTTT.

This clone was observed a few times. This sequence joins TRBV6-5 and TRBJ1-5; 8 nucleotides match TRBD1. J gave up 4 bases and V 6 bases, and 5 bases lay outside the gene matches. The germline V gene has CDR1 MNHEY and CDR2 SVGAGI. This CDR3 contains 14 residues. CDR3 bases: TGTGCCAGCAGGGTAGGGACAGGTAATCAGCCCCAGCATTTT. This codes for CASRVGTGNQPQHF.

This clone was found a few times. This chain joins TRBV28 and TRBJ2-1; D gene unclear. V lost 1 base and J 10 bases, leaving 11 bases between the germline ends. CDR3 length equals 13 residues. Germline CDR1 MDHEN, CDR2 SYDVKM. In nucleotides, the CDR3 is TGTGCCAGCAGTTTATTCGACCGAGGCGAGCAGTTCTTC. Encoded protein: CASSLFDRGEQFF.

The chain carries TRBV6-6 and TRBJ1-2; the match to TRBD1 covers 10 bases. The CDR3 is 15 residues long. With V trimmed by 5 bases and J by 8 bases, 11 bases remained unmatched. Germline V gene data show CDR1 as MNHNY and CDR2 as SVGAGI (reference sequence). CDR3 sequence reads: CASSTRDRGAGGYTF. DNA for the CDR3: TGTGCCAGCAGTACTCGGGACAGGGGCGCAGGCGGCTACACCTTC.

V gene TRBV5-6 combines with J gene TRBJ1-1; TRBD1 might be the D (6 bases). CDR1 is SGHDT, CDR2 YYEEEE, per germline. CDR3 length equals 12 residues. Trimming pared 0 bases from V and 9 bases from J, leaving 9 bases between. CDR3 residues: CASSLGTAQAFF. In DNA, the CDR3 is TGTGCCAGCAGCTTGGGGACAGCGCAAGCTTTCTTT.

This chain uses TRBV18 with TRBJ2-7; 9 nucleotides match TRBD2. V was pared by 3 bases and J by 5 bases, with 8 bases of the junction left unmatched. Germline V gene sequence: CDR1 KGHSH, CDR2 LQKENI. The CDR3 runs 15 residues. The CDR3: CASSPIAGEGNEQYF. CDR3 in DNA: TGTGCCAGCTCACCTATAGCGGGAGAAGGGAACGAGCAGTACTTC.

The V and J genes are TRBV9 and TRBJ2-3; TRBD2 is a possible D gene (6 bases). V was cut by 4 bases and J by 2 bases, with 11 bases left in between. This CDR3 is built from 14 residues. Germline V lookup: CDR1 SGDLS, CDR2 YYNGEE. CDR3 loop: CASSIAENTDTQYF. In nucleotides, the CDR3 is TGTGCCAGCAGCATAGCGGAGAACACAGATACGCAGTATTTT.

The V call is TRBV11-2, the J call TRBJ1-2; D gene ambiguous. V lost 3 bases to trimming and J lost 2 bases, with 13 bases between them. CDR3 size: 15 residues. The germline V gene encodes CDR1 SGHAT and CDR2 FQNNGV. For the CDR3, the DNA is TGTGCCAGCAGCTTGATCCCCAGGTGGAACTATGGCTACACCTTC. Its translation is CASSLIPRWNYGYTF.

J is TRBJ1-3 and V is TRBV6-6; TRBD1 is a possible D gene (6 bases). There are 15 residues in the CDR3. Germline CDR1 and CDR2: MNHNY and SVGAGI (reference sequence). V lost 7 bases and J lost 1, with 14 bases in between. CDR3 coding DNA: TGTGCCAGCACCAAACAGGGTATTTCTGGAAACACCATATATTTT. Protein: CASTKQGISGNTIYF.

V is TRBV6-1 and J is TRBJ1-5; 9 bases match TRBD1. The CDR3 sequence is 16 residues long. Looked up from germline, CDR1 is MNHNS and CDR2 is SASEGT. With V trimmed by 4 bases and J by 0 bases, 4 bases remained unmatched. The CDR3 here is CASSAGTGYSNQPQHF. The CDR3 bases are TGTGCCAGCAGTGCCGGGACAGGGTATAGCAATCAGCCCCAGCATTTT.

In this sample, this clone turned up a few times. The rearrangement uses TRBV19 and TRBJ2-2; perhaps TRBD1 as D (6 bases). V lost 7 bases to trimming and J lost 1 base, with 10 bases between them. The CDR3 is 14 amino acids. Germline lookup yields CDR1 LNHDA and CDR2 SQIVND (reference sequence). The CDR3 sequence is CASKGELNTGELFF. Written as DNA, the CDR3 is TGTGCCAGTAAGGGGGAGTTGAACACCGGGGAGCTGTTTTTT.

Remarks on this clone: This specimen includes other DNA sequences encoding the same CDR3. The chain links TRBV5-1 to TRBJ2-7; 8 bases match TRBD2. The germline gives CDR1 SGHRS, CDR2 YFSETQ. The CDR3 spans 14 residues. V was clipped by 5 bases and J by 0 bases; unmatched bases: 4. DNA of the CDR3: TGCGCCAGCAGTTTAACTAGCGGCTCCTACGAGCAGTACTTC. Translated, it gives CASSLTSGSYEQYF.

V and J are TRBV25-1 and TRBJ1-5, with TRBD1 matching 9 bases. Germline V gene lookup returns CDR1 MGHDK and CDR2 SYGVNS. This CDR3 comprises 14 residues. V was clipped by 8 bases and J by 2 bases; unmatched bases: 4. CDR3 DNA: TGTGCCAGCTCGGGACAGGGTGGCAATCAGCCCCAGCATTTT. The encoded protein is CASSGQGGNQPQHF. Full variable domain (rest looked up from reference TRBV25-1 and TRBJ1-5): EADIYQTPRYLVIGTGKKITLECSQTMGHDKMYWYQQDPGMELHLIHYSYGVNSTEKGDLSSESTVSRIRTEHFPLTLESARPSHTSQYLCASSGQGGNQPQHFGDGTRLSIL.

In DNA, the CDR3 is TGTGCCAGCAGGAAGGGGCTGAACACTGAAGCTTTCTTT. Translating gives CASRKGLNTEAFF. This chain uses TRBV5-4 with TRBJ1-1; D may be TRBD1 (5 bases). Germline-derived CDR1 and CDR2 are SGHNT and YYREEE (reference sequence). The CDR3 loop spans 13 amino acids. V was trimmed by 5 bases and J by 0 bases, leaving 8 bases between them.

V and J are TRBV2 and TRBJ1-2; TRBD1 matches 7 bases. Germline loops: CDR1 SNHLY, CDR2 FYNNEI. The CDR3 spans 14 residues. After removal of 6 bases from V and 8 bases from J, the junction contained 12 bases not matched to a gene. Here the CDR3 reads CASSRQGSSVGYTF. The CDR3 DNA sequence: TGTGCCAGCAGCCGACAGGGTTCCTCTGTGGGCTACACCTTC.

This chain links TRBV10-1 with TRBJ2-1; TRBD2 agrees at 7 bases. Germline loops: CDR1 WNHNN, CDR2 SYGVQD (reference sequence). This CDR3 region has 13 residues. With 4 bases clipped from V and 5 bases from J, the junction kept 2 bases outside the gene matches. The CDR3 loop is CASSGDYNNEQFF. The CDR3 bases are TGCGCCAGCAGTGGGGACTATAACAATGAGCAGTTCTTC.

This chain connects TRBV11-2 to TRBJ1-3; D is unresolved. V lost 3 bases, J lost 0 bases, and 15 bases lay in between. The V gene's germline CDR1 is SGHAT and CDR2 FQNNGV. The CDR3 is made up of 17 amino acids. CDR3 sequence: CASSLWRGTPSGNTIYF. The CDR3 nucleotides read TGTGCCAGCAGCTTGTGGCGCGGAACCCCCTCTGGAAACACCATATATTTT. The whole variable domain, filled in from reference TRBV11-2 and TRBJ1-3, reads EAGVAQSPRYKIIEKRQSVAFWCNPISGHATLYWYQQILGQGPKLLIQFQNNGVVDDSQLPKDRFSAERLKGVDSTLKIQPAKLEDSAVYLCASSLWRGTPSGNTIYFGEGSWLTVV.

This sequence joins TRBV18 and TRBJ1-2; 8 bases are shared with TRBD1. J lost 4 bases, V lost 1 base, and 5 bases had no gene match. CDR3 length: 15 residues. Germline V CDR1 and CDR2: KGHSH, LQKENI. The CDR3 region has the DNA TGTGCCAGCTCACCACGTCTCGACAGGGGCTATGGCTACACCTTC. The encoded protein is CASSPRLDRGYGYTF.

The rearrangement joins TRBV30 to TRBJ1-2, with 7 positions matching TRBD1. The CDR3 totals 14 residues. V gave up 4 bases and J gave up 3 bases; unmatched junction bases: 8. The germline V gene has CDR1 GTSNPN and CDR2 SVGIG (reference sequence). In DNA form, the CDR3 reads TGTGCCTGGACCCAAGGGGGCGCCCACTATGGCTACACCTTC. Amino acids: CAWTQGGAHYGYTF.

The chain carries TRBV19 and TRBJ2-7; possible D gene TRBD2, 5 bases. The CDR3 totals 13 residues. Trimming pared 5 bases from V and 3 bases from J, leaving 11 bases between. Germline CDR1 and CDR2: LNHDA and SQIVND (reference sequence). The CDR3 DNA is TGTGCCAGTAGTTATGAGGGATTCTACGAGCAGTACTTC. Protein sequence: CASSYEGFYEQYF.

The chain's CDR3 is CASSEQEGETQYF. In DNA form, the CDR3 reads TGTGCCAGCAGTGAGCAGGAGGGAGAGACCCAGTACTTC. The rearrangement uses TRBV2 and TRBJ2-5, with a weak D call TRBD2 (6 bases). The V gene's germline CDR1 is SNHLY and CDR2 FYNNEI. The CDR3 spans 13 residues. V dropped 3 bases and J dropped 4 bases, with 9 bases sitting between them.

The rearrangement uses TRBV18 and TRBJ2-1, with 7 nucleotides matching TRBD2. In germline, CDR1 is KGHSH, CDR2 LQKENI. The CDR3 has 17 residues. The V and J ends lost 4 bases and 3 bases, in that order; junction bases with no gene match: 12. CDR3 DNA: TGTGCCAGCTCACTATCACATAGCGGGTTTTTCTACAATGAGCAGTTCTTC. This gives the protein CASSLSHSGFFYNEQFF.

This clone was counted once. The gene calls are TRBV30 and TRBJ2-7; D remains unclear. The CDR3 has 14 amino acids. Germline CDR1 and CDR2: GTSNPN and SVGIG (reference sequence). Trimming removed 4 bases at V and 7 bases at J, with 20 bases between. DNA for the CDR3: TGTGCCTGGACCCAGAGGTGGATTGGTTGGGAGCAGTACTTC. This translates into CAWTQRWIGWEQYF.

V and J are TRBV15 and TRBJ2-1, with D possibly matching TRBD1 (6 bases). The germline V gene encodes CDR1 LNHNV and CDR2 YYDKDF (reference sequence). The CDR3 consists of 12 residues. V was trimmed by 5 bases and J by 6 bases, leaving 8 bases between them. The DNA for the CDR3 is TGTGCCACCAGCCAGGGGTTCAATGAGCAGTTCTTC. Translated: CATSQGFNEQFF.

This clone has only one observation. The chain employs TRBV2 and TRBJ2-7; D perhaps matches TRBD2 (7 bases). V lost 3 bases to trimming and J lost 5 bases, with 17 bases between them. The CDR3 loop spans 15 amino acids. Germline CDR1 reads SNHLY; CDR2 reads FYNNEI. CDR3 coding DNA: TGTGCCAGCAGTGACCCCGGGGGGCCGAGGGACGAGCAGTACTTC. This translates into CASSDPGGPRDEQYF.

Notes on this clone: A read error may account for a junction end that differs from germline. This chain joins TRBV6-4 and TRBJ2-7; TRBD2 agrees at 9 bases. The CDR3 has 16 residues. In germline, CDR1 is MRHNA, CDR2 SNTAGT. CDR3 DNA sequence: TGTGCCAGCAGTGTTCGCGGGCTAGCGGGACCCCAAAGGAAGGACTTC. Amino acid sequence: CASSVRGLAGPQRKDF.

V usage is TRBV4-1 and J usage is TRBJ2-7; 10 bases are shared with TRBD1. The CDR3 has 15 residues. From germline, CDR1 is MGHRA and CDR2 YSYEKL. J was trimmed by 11 bases and V by 4 bases; bases with no gene match: 14. The CDR3 reads CASSLAETGTGDKYF. CDR3 coding DNA: TGCGCCAGCAGCCTTGCTGAGACCGGGACAGGGGATAAGTACTTC.

V and J are TRBV6-6 and TRBJ1-2; D is undetermined. Per germline, CDR1 MNHNY and CDR2 SVGAGI (reference sequence). The CDR3 spans 12 residues. Trimming shortened V by 6 bases and J by 8 bases, and 13 bases separated the two germline ends. CDR3 residues: CASSLPTKGYTF. The DNA for the CDR3 is TGTGCCAGCAGCCTTCCGACTAAAGGCTACACCTTC.

The count of this clone is one. The rearrangement joins TRBV7-6 to TRBJ2-5, with 8 bases identical to TRBD2. The end of the DNA fits TRBJ2-7 better, so the J call may be wrong. CDR3 length: 14 residues. Germline loops: CDR1 SGHVS, CDR2 FNYEAQ. The CDR3 region has the DNA TGTGCCAGCAGCTCTAGACTAGCGCGGGGCGAGCAGTACTTC. It translates to CASSSRLARGEQYF.